This TCR beta chain stems from a study of PD-1 blockade in classical Hodgkin lymphoma. Relapses following autologous stem cell transplantation were seen in all patients, with brentuximab vedotin exposure varying. The assay was immunoSEQ multiplex PCR, and TCRdb's table has in-frame clones only and misses some. Seen here are tens of thousands of clones, less than 90% observed once, and the top ten hold 20% to 25%. Trimming pared 8 bases from V and 9 bases from J, leaving 11 bases between. Germline assignment: CDR1 SGHTA and CDR2 FQGNSA. The CDR3 totals 10 residues. This clonotype was obtained from a human donor with classical Hodgkin lymphoma. This rearrangement joins TRBV7-2 to TRBJ2-7; D remains ambiguous. Here the sequenced sample was peripheral blood mononuclear cells (PBMCs), taken before the second cycle of nivolumab. CDR3 nucleotide sequence: TGTGCCAGCGGCCAGTTTGGGCAGTACTTC. Translated: CASGQFGQYF.